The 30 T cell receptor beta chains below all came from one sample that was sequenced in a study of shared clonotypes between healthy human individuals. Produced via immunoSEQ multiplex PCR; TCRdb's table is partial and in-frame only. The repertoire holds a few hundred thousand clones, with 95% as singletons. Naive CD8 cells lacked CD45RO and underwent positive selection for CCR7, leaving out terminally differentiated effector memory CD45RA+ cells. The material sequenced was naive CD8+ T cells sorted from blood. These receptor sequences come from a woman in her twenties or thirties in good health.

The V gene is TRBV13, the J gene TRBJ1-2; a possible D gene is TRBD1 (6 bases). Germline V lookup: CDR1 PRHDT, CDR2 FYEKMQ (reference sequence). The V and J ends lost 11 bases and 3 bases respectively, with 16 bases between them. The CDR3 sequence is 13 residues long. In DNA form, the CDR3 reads TGTGCCTCGCTGATTAGGGGGGACTATGGCTACACCTTC. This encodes CASLIRGDYGYTF.

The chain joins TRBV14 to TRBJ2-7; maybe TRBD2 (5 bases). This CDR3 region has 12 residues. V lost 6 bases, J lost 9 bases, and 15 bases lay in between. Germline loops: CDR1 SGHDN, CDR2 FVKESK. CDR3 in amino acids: CASSLGEGVQYF. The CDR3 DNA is TGTGCCAGCAGTCTCGGAGAGGGTGTGCAGTACTTC.

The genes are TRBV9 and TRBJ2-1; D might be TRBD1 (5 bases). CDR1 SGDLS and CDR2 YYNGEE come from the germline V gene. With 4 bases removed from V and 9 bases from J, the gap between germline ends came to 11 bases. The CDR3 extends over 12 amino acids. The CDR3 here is CASSSLGVEQFF. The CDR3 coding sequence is TGTGCCAGCAGCTCCCTAGGGGTTGAGCAGTTCTTC.

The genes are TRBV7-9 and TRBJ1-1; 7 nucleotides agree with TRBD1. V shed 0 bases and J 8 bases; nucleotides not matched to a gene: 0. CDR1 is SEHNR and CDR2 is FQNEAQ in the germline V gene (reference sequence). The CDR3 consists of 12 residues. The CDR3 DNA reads TGTGCCAGCAGCTTAGCGGGACAGGAAGCTTTCTTT. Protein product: CASSLAGQEAFF.

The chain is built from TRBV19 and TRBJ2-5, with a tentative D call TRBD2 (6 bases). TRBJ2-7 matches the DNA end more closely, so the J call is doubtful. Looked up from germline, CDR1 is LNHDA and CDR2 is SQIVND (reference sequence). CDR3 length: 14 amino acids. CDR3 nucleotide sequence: TGTGCCAGTAGTCTCCGGGACTTCCCCTACGAGCAGTACTTC. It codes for CASSLRDFPYEQYF.

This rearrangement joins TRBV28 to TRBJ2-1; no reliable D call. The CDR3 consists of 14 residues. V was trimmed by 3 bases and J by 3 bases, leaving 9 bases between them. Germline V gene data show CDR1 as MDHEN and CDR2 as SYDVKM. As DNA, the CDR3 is TGTGCCAGCAGTTTGGTGCTCAACTACAATGAGCAGTTCTTC. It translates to CASSLVLNYNEQFF.

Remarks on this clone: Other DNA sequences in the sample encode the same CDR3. CDR3 loop: CASSFGRTYGYTF. For the CDR3, the DNA is TGTGCCAGCAGTTTTGGCAGAACCTATGGCTACACCTTC. V and J are TRBV27 and TRBJ1-2; unclear D gene. Germline V gives CDR1 MNHEY, CDR2 SMNVEV (reference sequence). The CDR3 totals 13 residues. Trimming shortened V by 3 bases and J by 4 bases, and 9 bases separated the two germline ends.

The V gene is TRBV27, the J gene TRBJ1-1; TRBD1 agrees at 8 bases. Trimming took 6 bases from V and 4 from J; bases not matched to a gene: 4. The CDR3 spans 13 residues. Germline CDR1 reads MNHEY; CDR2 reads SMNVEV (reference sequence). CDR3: CASRQGEGTEAFF. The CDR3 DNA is TGTGCCAGCAGACAGGGGGAGGGCACTGAAGCTTTCTTT.

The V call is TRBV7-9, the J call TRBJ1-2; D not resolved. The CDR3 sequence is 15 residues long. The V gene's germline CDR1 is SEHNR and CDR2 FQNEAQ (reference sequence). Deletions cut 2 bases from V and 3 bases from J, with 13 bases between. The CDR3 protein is CASSLSAGNYYGYTF. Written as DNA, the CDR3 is TGTGCCAGCAGCTTATCCGCGGGGAATTACTATGGCTACACCTTC.

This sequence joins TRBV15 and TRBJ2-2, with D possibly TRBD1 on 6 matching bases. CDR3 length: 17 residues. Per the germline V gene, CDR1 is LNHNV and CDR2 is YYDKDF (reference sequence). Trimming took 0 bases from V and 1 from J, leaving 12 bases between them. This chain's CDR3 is CATSRDAVRGNTGELFF. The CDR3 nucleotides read TGTGCCACCAGCAGAGATGCAGTCAGGGGGAACACCGGGGAGCTGTTTTTT.

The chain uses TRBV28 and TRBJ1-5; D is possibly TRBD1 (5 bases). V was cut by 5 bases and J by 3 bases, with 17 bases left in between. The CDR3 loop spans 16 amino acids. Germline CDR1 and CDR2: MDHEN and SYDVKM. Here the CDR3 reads CASSPGRIIANQPQHF. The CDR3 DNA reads TGTGCCAGCAGTCCGGGACGGATTATAGCCAATCAGCCCCAGCATTTT.

CDR3 residues: CASRGVGGNQPQHF. The CDR3 DNA reads TGCGCCAGCCGCGGGGTGGGAGGGAATCAGCCCCAGCATTTT. This chain connects TRBV4-1 to TRBJ1-5; D is unresolved. Trimming shortened V by 8 bases and J by 4 bases, and 15 bases separated the two germline ends. Germline-derived CDR1 and CDR2 are MGHRA and YSYEKL. The CDR3 is made up of 14 amino acids.

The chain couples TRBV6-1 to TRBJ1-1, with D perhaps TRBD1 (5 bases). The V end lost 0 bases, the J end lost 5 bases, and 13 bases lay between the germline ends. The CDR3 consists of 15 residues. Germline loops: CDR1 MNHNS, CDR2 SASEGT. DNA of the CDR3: TGTGCCAGCAGTGAAGCGCACGGGGGAGGTACTGAAGCTTTCTTT. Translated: CASSEAHGGGTEAFF.

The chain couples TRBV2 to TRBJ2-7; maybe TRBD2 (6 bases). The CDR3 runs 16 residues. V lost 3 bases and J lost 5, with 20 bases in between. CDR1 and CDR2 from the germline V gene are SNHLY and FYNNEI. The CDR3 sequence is CASSESGGAWGNEQYF. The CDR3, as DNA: TGTGCCAGCAGTGAGTCTGGCGGGGCCTGGGGGAACGAGCAGTACTTC.

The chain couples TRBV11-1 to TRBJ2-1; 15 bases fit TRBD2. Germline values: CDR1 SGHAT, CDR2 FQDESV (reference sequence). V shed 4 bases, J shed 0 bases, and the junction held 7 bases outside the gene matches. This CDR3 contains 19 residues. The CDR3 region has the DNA TGTGCCAGCAGCTCGGGACTAGCGGGAGGCCCAAGCTCCTACAATGAGCAGTTCTTC. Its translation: CASSSGLAGGPSSYNEQFF.

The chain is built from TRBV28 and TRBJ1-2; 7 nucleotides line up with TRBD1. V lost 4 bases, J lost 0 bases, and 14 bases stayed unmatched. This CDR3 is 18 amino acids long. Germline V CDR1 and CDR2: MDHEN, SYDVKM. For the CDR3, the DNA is TGTGCCAGCAGTTACCCTTACCGGGACAGAAGAACTAACTATGGCTACACCTTC. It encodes CASSYPYRDRRTNYGYTF.

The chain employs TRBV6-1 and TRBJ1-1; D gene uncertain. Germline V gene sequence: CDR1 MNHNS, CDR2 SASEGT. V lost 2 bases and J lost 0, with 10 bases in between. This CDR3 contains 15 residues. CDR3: CASSEYRSLNTEAFF. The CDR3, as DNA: TGTGCCAGCAGTGAATACAGATCATTGAACACTGAAGCTTTCTTT.

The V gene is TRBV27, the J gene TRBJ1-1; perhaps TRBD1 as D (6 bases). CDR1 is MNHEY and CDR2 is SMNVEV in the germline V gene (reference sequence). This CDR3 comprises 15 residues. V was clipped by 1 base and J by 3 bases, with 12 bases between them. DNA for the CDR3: TGTGCCAGCAGTTTATGGGGAGGGGGTTACACTGAAGCTTTCTTT. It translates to CASSLWGGGYTEAFF.

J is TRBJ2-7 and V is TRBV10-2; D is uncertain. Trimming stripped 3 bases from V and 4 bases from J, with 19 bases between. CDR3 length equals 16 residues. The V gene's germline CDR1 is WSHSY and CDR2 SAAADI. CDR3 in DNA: TGCGCCAGCAGTGACGCCCTAGATCTGTACCTTTACGAGCAGTACTTC. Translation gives CASSDALDLYLYEQYF.

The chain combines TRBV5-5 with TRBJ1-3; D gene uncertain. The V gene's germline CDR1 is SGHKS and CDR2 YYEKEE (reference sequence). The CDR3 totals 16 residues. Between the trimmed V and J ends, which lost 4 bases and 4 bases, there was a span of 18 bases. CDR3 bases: TGTGCCAGCAGCCTTAATAGGGCTCGTATGGGAAACACCATATATTTT. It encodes CASSLNRARMGNTIYF.

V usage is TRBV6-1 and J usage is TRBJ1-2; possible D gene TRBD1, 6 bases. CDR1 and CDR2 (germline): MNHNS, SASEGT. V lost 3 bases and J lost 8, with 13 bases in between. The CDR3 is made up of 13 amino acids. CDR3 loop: CASSDTGTGGYTF. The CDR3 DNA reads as TGTGCCAGCAGTGATACAGGGACGGGCGGCTACACCTTC.

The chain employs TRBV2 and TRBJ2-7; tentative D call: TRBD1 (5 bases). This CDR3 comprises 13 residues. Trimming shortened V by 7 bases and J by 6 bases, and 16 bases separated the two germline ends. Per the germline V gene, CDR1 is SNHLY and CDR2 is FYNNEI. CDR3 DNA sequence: TGTGCCAGCAAACAGGACCCTGGGGCCGAGCAGTACTTC. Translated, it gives CASKQDPGAEQYF. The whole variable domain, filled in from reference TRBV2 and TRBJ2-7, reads EPEVTQTPSHQVTQMGQEVILRCVPISNHLYFYWYRQILGQKVEFLVSFYNNEISEKSEIFDDQFSVERPDGSNFTLKIRSTKLEDSAMYFCASKQDPGAEQYFGPGTRLTVT.

The CDR3 is CASSFGLVGQFF. Here the CDR3 DNA reads TGTGCCAGCAGCTTTGGACTAGTTGGGCAGTTCTTC. The chain recombines TRBV7-9 with TRBJ2-1; 7 bases map to TRBD2. V lost 3 bases, J lost 12 bases, and 5 bases stayed unmatched. The CDR3 sequence is 12 residues long. Germline loops: CDR1 SEHNR, CDR2 FQNEAQ (reference sequence).

The CDR3 DNA follows: TGTGCCAGCAGCAGACTAGCGGGAGTGGACAATGAGCAGTTCTTC. It specifies CASSRLAGVDNEQFF. This chain links TRBV7-9 with TRBJ2-1; 12 nucleotides agree with TRBD2. From germline, CDR1 is SEHNR and CDR2 FQNEAQ (reference sequence). The trim removed 5 bases at V and 5 bases at J, leaving 4 bases unmatched. The CDR3 sequence is 15 residues long. The entire variable domain, with the rest obtained from reference TRBV7-9 and TRBJ2-1, is as follows: DTGVSQNPRHKITKRGQNVTFRCDPISEHNRLYWYRQTLGQGPEFLTYFQNEAQLEKSRLLSDRFSAERPKGSFSTLEIQRTEQGDSAMYLCASSRLAGVDNEQFFGPGTRLTVL.

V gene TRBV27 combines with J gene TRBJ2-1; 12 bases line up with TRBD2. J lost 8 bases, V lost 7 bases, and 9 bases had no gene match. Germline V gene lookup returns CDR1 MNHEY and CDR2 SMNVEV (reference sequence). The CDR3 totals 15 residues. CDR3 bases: TGTGCCAGCAACGGGGGGACTAGCGGGTTCCATGAGCAGTTCTTC. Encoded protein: CASNGGTSGFHEQFF.

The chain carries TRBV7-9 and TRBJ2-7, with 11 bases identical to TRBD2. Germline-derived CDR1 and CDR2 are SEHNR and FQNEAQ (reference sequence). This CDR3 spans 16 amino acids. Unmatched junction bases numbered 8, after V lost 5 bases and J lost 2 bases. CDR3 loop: CASSPRTSGYAYEQYF. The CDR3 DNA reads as TGTGCCAGCAGCCCGAGGACTAGCGGGTATGCCTACGAGCAGTACTTC.

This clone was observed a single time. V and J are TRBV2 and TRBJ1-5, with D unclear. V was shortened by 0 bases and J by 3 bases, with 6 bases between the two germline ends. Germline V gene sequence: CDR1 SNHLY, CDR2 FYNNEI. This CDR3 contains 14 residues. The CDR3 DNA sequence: TGTGCCAGCAGTGAAGCGATCACCAATCAGCCCCAGCATTTT. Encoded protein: CASSEAITNQPQHF.

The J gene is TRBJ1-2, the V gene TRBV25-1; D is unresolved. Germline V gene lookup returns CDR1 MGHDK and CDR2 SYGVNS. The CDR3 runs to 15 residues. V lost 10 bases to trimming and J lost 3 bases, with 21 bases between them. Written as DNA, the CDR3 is TGTGCCACCCAGAGAAGGTCGGAGGTTGACTATGGCTACACCTTC. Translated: CATQRRSEVDYGYTF.

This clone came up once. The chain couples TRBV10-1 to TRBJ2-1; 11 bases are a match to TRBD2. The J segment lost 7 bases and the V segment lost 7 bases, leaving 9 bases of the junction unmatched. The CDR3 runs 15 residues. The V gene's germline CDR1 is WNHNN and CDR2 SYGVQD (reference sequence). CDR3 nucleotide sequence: TGCGCCAGCAAAGAAACTAGCGGGGGCACGAATGAGCAGTTCTTC. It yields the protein CASKETSGGTNEQFF.

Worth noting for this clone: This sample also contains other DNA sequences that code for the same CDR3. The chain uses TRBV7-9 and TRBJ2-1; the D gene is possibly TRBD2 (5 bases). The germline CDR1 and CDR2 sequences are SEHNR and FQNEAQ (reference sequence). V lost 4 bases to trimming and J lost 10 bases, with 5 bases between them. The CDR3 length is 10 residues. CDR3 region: CASSSGEQFF. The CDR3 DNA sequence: TGTGCCAGCAGCTCGGGAGAGCAGTTCTTC.